A single sample gave rise to the 18 T cell receptor beta chains below, sequenced in a study of regulatory T cells in long-lasting Graves disease. Building the TCR beta libraries relied on iRepertoire HTBI primers, and CDR3 regions underwent Arm-PCR. TCRdb re-derived calls from the multiplex PCR reads in MiXCR, one entry per CDR3 protein. The sample lists about 620,000 distinct CDR3 sequences; 15% to 20% were seen once. Time point specified: newly diagnosed GD, antithyroid drugs for less than 3 months. PBMC RNA served as the TCR library source. The same data also contributed to another study, on T cells in Graves' hyperthyroidism and ophthalmopathy.

The material was peripheral blood mononuclear cells (PBMCs), obtained at new diagnosis, from a patient treated with antithyroid drugs. The receptors shown here come from a woman aged 25-40 years with Graves disease.

The V gene is TRBV19, the J gene TRBJ2-2; D gene uncertain. CDR1 LNHDA and CDR2 SQIVND come from the germline V gene (reference sequence). Trimming removed 6 bases at V and 4 bases at J, with 12 bases between. This CDR3 contains 14 residues. DNA for the CDR3: TGTGCCAGTAGCCCTTGGGGAACCACCGGGGAGCTGTTTTTT. It codes for CASSPWGTTGELFF.

This clonotype occurred many times. The chain recombines TRBV27 with TRBJ2-5, with D perhaps matching TRBD2 (5 bases). This CDR3 is 13 amino acids long. Trimming took 2 bases from V and 4 from J, leaving 8 bases between them. Germline-derived CDR1 and CDR2 are MNHEY and SMNVEV (reference sequence). The CDR3 DNA sequence: TGTGCCAGCAGTTTAACGGGATTAGAGACCCAGTACTTC. This translates into CASSLTGLETQYF.

Of note for this clonotype: At one of its ends the junction is not consistent with the germline gene, which may arise from a read error. V and J are TRBV4-1 and TRBJ1-2; tentative D call: TRBD1 (5 bases). Germline CDR1 MGHRA, CDR2 YSYEKL. The CDR3 sequence is 17 residues long. Here the CDR3 reads CASSQEGHAGPNYGYTF. In DNA form, the CDR3 reads TGTGCCAGCAGCCAAGAAGGACACGCGGGGCCTAACTATGGCTACACCTTC.

The V gene is TRBV20-1, the J gene TRBJ1-6; 7 bases line up with TRBD1. This CDR3 has 14 amino acids. The V and J ends lost 2 bases and 5 bases, in that order; junction bases with no gene match: 3. Looked up from germline, CDR1 is DFQATT and CDR2 is SNEGSKA (reference sequence). The CDR3 DNA sequence: TGCAGTGCTAGACCCGGGACAGATAATTCACCCCTCCACTTT. Translated: CSARPGTDNSPLHF.

V and J are TRBV5-4 and TRBJ2-7; 7 bases align to TRBD1. The ends lost 3 bases at V and 2 bases at J; junction bases unmatched: 8. Germline assignment: CDR1 SGHNT and CDR2 YYREEE (reference sequence). The CDR3 is 15 residues long. The CDR3 spells CASSSAGTATYEQYF. In DNA, the CDR3 is TGTGCCAGCAGCTCAGCCGGGACAGCGACCTACGAGCAGTACTTC.

This clonotype was seen a handful of times. This chain links TRBV7-9 with TRBJ2-5; no reliable D call. The CDR3 is made up of 14 amino acids. V lost 7 bases, J lost 4 bases, and 16 bases lay in between. In germline, CDR1 is SEHNR, CDR2 FQNEAQ (reference sequence). The DNA of the CDR3 is TGTGCCAGCACCAAAGGGCGACGAGCAGAGACCCAGTACTTC. Protein product: CASTKGRRAETQYF.

This clonotype was counted a few times. One end of the junction is discordant with germline, which a read error may explain. The chain links TRBV5-1 to TRBJ1-5; D might be TRBD1 (5 bases). This CDR3 has 15 residues. The germline CDR1 and CDR2 sequences are SGHRS and YFSETQ. CDR3 residues: CASSWDGYSSQPQHF. In DNA, the CDR3 is TGCGCCAGCAGCTGGGACGGTTATAGCAGTCAGCCCCAGCATTTT. The full variable domain, its missing parts supplied by reference TRBV5-1 and TRBJ1-5, is KAGVTQTPRYLIKTRGQQVTLSCSPISGHRSVSWYQQTPGQGLQFLFEYFSETQRNKGNFPGRFSGRQFSNSRSEMNVSTLELGDSALYLCASSWDGYSSQPQHFGDGTRLSIL.

V is TRBV28 and J is TRBJ1-5, with TRBD1 as a possible D gene (6 bases). Germline V gene lookup returns CDR1 MDHEN and CDR2 SYDVKM. The CDR3 spans 15 residues. Trimming removed 6 bases at V and 6 bases at J, with 18 bases between. CDR3 DNA sequence: TGTGCCAGCAGCACTACACAGGGAGGAGGTCAGCCCCAGCATTTT. Translated: CASSTTQGGGQPQHF.

The chain uses TRBV3-1 and TRBJ1-2; the D is unclear. The CDR3 is 13 amino acids. Germline values: CDR1 LGHDT, CDR2 YNNKEL (reference sequence). Trimming took 6 bases from V and 7 from J, leaving 15 bases between them. As DNA, the CDR3 is TGTGCCAGCAGGCCTTCTAGAGGGATTGGCTACACCTTC. This gives the protein CASRPSRGIGYTF.

In this sample, this clonotype turned up a few times. The chain has TRBV6-2 or TRBV6-3 and TRBJ2-1; 7 nucleotides align to TRBD2. V trimming: 7 bases; J trimming: 0 bases; junction bases outside the gene matches: 6. The length of the CDR3 is 15 residues. Per germline, CDR1 MNHEY and CDR2 SVGEGT. CDR3 DNA: TGTGCCAGCACAGTAGGGACTATCTCCTACAATGAGCAGTTCTTC. Amino acids: CASTVGTISYNEQFF.

This clonotype was recorded at least ten times. The V and J genes are TRBV2 and TRBJ2-3; TRBD2 might be the D (5 bases). The end of the DNA fits TRBJ2-7 better, so the J call may be wrong. This CDR3 has 13 amino acids. Per germline, CDR1 SNHLY and CDR2 FYNNEI. This CDR3 reads CASSYAEGYEQYF. DNA of the CDR3: TGTGCCAGCAGCTACGCTGAGGGCTACGAGCAGTACTTC.

V and J are TRBV19 and TRBJ1-6; D is possibly TRBD1 (6 bases). The CDR3 spans 15 residues. V lost 6 bases, J lost 7 bases, and 16 bases lay in between. CDR1 and CDR2 from the germline V gene are LNHDA and SQIVND (reference sequence). The CDR3 protein is CASRHSGHPNSPLHF. The CDR3 DNA reads as TGTGCCAGTAGGCACTCGGGACACCCAAATTCACCCCTCCACTTT.

V is TRBV20-1 and J is TRBJ2-5; D gene unclear. Deletions cut 0 bases from V and 3 bases from J, with 8 bases between. This CDR3 region has 13 residues. Germline V gene data show CDR1 as DFQATT and CDR2 as SNEGSKA (reference sequence). CDR3 region: CSAREYGKETQYF. CDR3 nucleotides: TGCAGTGCTAGAGAATACGGCAAAGAGACCCAGTACTTC.

This clonotype was seen many times. This chain connects TRBV6-1 to TRBJ1-1; D is ambiguous. The CDR3 runs 13 residues. The germline V and J ends were trimmed by 4 bases and 5 bases, with 11 bases remaining between them. Germline CDR1 and CDR2: MNHNS and SASEGT. CDR3: CASSGRSRTEAFF. Written as DNA, the CDR3 is TGTGCCAGCAGTGGACGATCGAGGACTGAAGCTTTCTTT.

This clonotype has a count of ten or more. CDR3 in DNA: TGTGCCAGTACGACCGGGGGAAACACTGAAGCTTTCTTT. Translating gives CASTTGGNTEAFF. This chain connects TRBV19 to TRBJ1-1, with D maybe TRBD1 (5 bases). Deletions cut 7 bases from V and 2 bases from J, with 11 bases between. Looked up from germline, CDR1 is LNHDA and CDR2 is SQIVND (reference sequence). This CDR3 comprises 13 residues.

This clonotype was counted a few times. CDR3 loop: CASSPGTGVDTQYF. CDR3 DNA sequence: TGTGCCAGCAGCCCCGGGACAGGGGTGGATACGCAGTATTTT. This sequence joins TRBV11-3 and TRBJ2-3, with TRBD1 matching 10 bases. J was trimmed by 6 bases and V by 5 bases; bases with no gene match: 5. This CDR3 region has 14 residues. CDR1 is SGHNT and CDR2 is YENEEA in the germline V gene. The full variable domain, its missing parts supplied by reference TRBV11-3 and TRBJ2-3, is EAGVVQSPRYKIIEKKQPVAFWCNPISGHNTLYWYLQNLGQGPELLIRYENEEAVDDSQLPKDRFSAERLKGVDSTLKIQPAELGDSAVYLCASSPGTGVDTQYFGPGTRLTVL.

This clonotype was observed a handful of times. J is TRBJ2-3 and V is TRBV4-1; the D is unclear. Germline V gene lookup returns CDR1 MGHRA and CDR2 YSYEKL. The germline V and J ends were trimmed by 0 bases and 2 bases, with 12 bases remaining between them. CDR3 length equals 16 residues. In DNA, the CDR3 is TGCGCCAGCAGCCAAGAACGAGCGAGCATCACAGATACGCAGTATTTT. It is translated as CASSQERASITDTQYF.

This clonotype was recorded at least ten times. The rearrangement links TRBV11-2 to TRBJ2-7; no reliable D call. With 2 bases removed from V and 4 bases from J, the gap between germline ends came to 9 bases. Germline values: CDR1 SGHAT, CDR2 FQNNGV. The CDR3 has 13 residues. CDR3 bases: TGTGCCAGCAGCTTACGGCAGGATTACGAGCAGTACTTC. Translated: CASSLRQDYEQYF.